Following are 24 T cell receptor beta chains from one sample sequenced in a study of Graves' ophthalmopathy and Graves' hyperthyroidism. Amplification targeted the TCR beta CDR3 regions, with RNA transcripts as the source material. First-round RT-PCR relied on HTBI primers, and a second-round multiplex PCR came next. TCRdb called the multiplex PCR reads again in MiXCR, with one record for every CDR3 protein. The sample lists a few hundred thousand distinct CDR3 sequences, 18% occurring once. The sample consisted of peripheral blood. The receptor set was obtained from a woman in her late teens or twenties with Graves' ophthalmopathy.

This clonotype was seen repeatedly, ten times or more. This chain connects TRBV12-3 or TRBV12-4 to TRBJ1-5; D not resolved. The V end lost 1 base, the J end lost 0 bases, and 7 bases lay between the germline ends. The CDR3 extends over 15 amino acids. The CDR3 protein is CASSLGEDSNQPQHF. Here the CDR3 DNA reads TGTGCCAGCAGTTTAGGAGAAGATAGCAATCAGCCCCAGCATTTT.

Ten or more counts support this clonotype. With a much larger clone just one base away, this may be a read error. The V call is TRBV28, the J call TRBJ1-1; D might be TRBD1 (6 bases). The CDR3 is 15 amino acids. Germline V gene sequence: CDR1 MDHEN, CDR2 SYDVKM. Between the trimmed V and J ends, which lost 10 bases and 2 bases, there was a span of 20 bases. The DNA of the CDR3 is TGTGCCAACAATCCGACAGGTGGTTCCAACACTGAAGCTTTCTTT. This codes for CANNPTGGSNTEAFF.

This clonotype appeared many times. This chain links TRBV7-6 with TRBJ1-5; 7 positions agree with TRBD1. This CDR3 has 18 residues. Germline CDR1 is SGHVS and CDR2 is FNYEAQ. The V and J ends lost 2 bases and 0 bases, in that order; junction bases with no gene match: 10. The CDR3 sequence is CASSLTHPTGDSNQPQHF. CDR3 bases: TGTGCCAGCAGCTTAACCCATCCCACAGGGGATAGCAATCAGCCCCAGCATTTT.

This clonotype was seen ten or more times. The rearrangement joins TRBV20-1 to TRBJ1-5, with D unclear. Germline V gene data show CDR1 as DFQATT and CDR2 as SNEGSKA (reference sequence). This CDR3 is 15 amino acids long. V was clipped by 3 bases and J by 2 bases, with 14 bases between them. CDR3 sequence: CSARSREWGNQPQHF. As DNA, the CDR3 is TGCAGTGCTAGGAGTCGGGAATGGGGCAATCAGCCCCAGCATTTT.

This chain uses TRBV7-2 with TRBJ2-5; the D is unclear. The CDR3 contains 13 residues. Per the germline V gene, CDR1 is SGHTA and CDR2 is FQGNSA. Trimming stripped 2 bases from V and 7 bases from J, with 11 bases between. For the CDR3, the DNA is TGTGCCAGCAGCTTACTGTCAATAGGGACCCAGTACTTC. Translation gives CASSLLSIGTQYF. The full variable domain, its missing parts supplied by reference TRBV7-2 and TRBJ2-5, is GAGVSQSPSNKVTEKGKDVELRCDPISGHTALYWYRQSLGQGLEFLIYFQGNSAPDKSGLPSDRFSAERTGGSVSTLTIQRTQQEDSAVYLCASSLLSIGTQYFGPGTRLLVL.

V gene TRBV28 combines with J gene TRBJ2-7; 8 bases map to TRBD2. The CDR3 is 15 amino acids. With V trimmed by 5 bases and J by 5 bases, 11 bases remained unmatched. CDR1 is MDHEN and CDR2 is SYDVKM in the germline V gene. This CDR3 reads CASSPYEREWDEQYF. CDR3 nucleotides: TGTGCCAGCAGTCCCTACGAGCGGGAGTGGGACGAGCAGTACTTC. Using reference TRBV28 and TRBJ2-7 for the parts outside the CDR3, the full variable domain is DVKVTQSSRYLVKRTGEKVFLECVQDMDHENMFWYRQDPGLGLRLIYFSYDVKMKEKGDIPEGYSVSREKKERFSLILESASTNQTSMYLCASSPYEREWDEQYFGPGTRLTVT.

This clonotype was recorded at least ten times. The J gene is TRBJ1-6, the V gene TRBV20-1; D is perhaps TRBD1 (6 bases). V lost 0 bases, J lost 5 bases, and 11 bases lay in between. CDR3 length: 15 residues. Germline V gene data show CDR1 as DFQATT and CDR2 as SNEGSKA (reference sequence). The CDR3 DNA sequence: TGCAGTGCTAGAGAAGGACAGACGGATAATTCACCCCTCCACTTT. Its translation is CSAREGQTDNSPLHF.

In this sample, this clonotype turned up many times. This rearrangement joins TRBV12-3 or TRBV12-4 to TRBJ2-2; D unclear. The CDR3 has 16 residues. Trimming pared 2 bases from V and 0 bases from J, leaving 10 bases between. Written as DNA, the CDR3 is TGTGCCAGCAGTTTACGGCTTTCCTCGAACACCGGGGAGCTGTTTTTT. Translating it yields CASSLRLSSNTGELFF.

This clonotype has a count of ten or more. This CDR3 is CASSPDTDGNQPQHF. Written as DNA, the CDR3 is TGTGCCAGCAGTCCCGACACGGATGGCAATCAGCCCCAGCATTTT. The chain links TRBV28 to TRBJ1-5; no clear D gene. The CDR3 consists of 15 residues. The germline V gene has CDR1 MDHEN and CDR2 SYDVKM. V lost 5 bases and J lost 2, with 13 bases in between.

This clonotype was detected ten times or more. V usage is TRBV7-2 and J usage is TRBJ2-5; D is possibly TRBD2 (5 bases). Trimming left V 5 bases short and J 1 base short, with 11 bases between. Germline-derived CDR1 and CDR2 are SGHTA and FQGNSA. The CDR3 has 14 residues. CDR3 loop: CASSPPDFQETQYF. CDR3 nucleotide sequence: TGTGCCAGCAGCCCACCGGACTTCCAAGAGACCCAGTACTTC.

The chain combines TRBV24-1 with TRBJ2-5, with a possible D match to TRBD2 (7 bases). Looked up from germline, CDR1 is KGHDR and CDR2 is SFDVKD. V shed 2 bases and J shed 1 base, with 10 bases lying between them. This CDR3 has 15 residues. CDR3 nucleotides: TGTGCCACCAGTGATTCCGGGGGGCCCCAAGAGACCCAGTACTTC. Translated: CATSDSGGPQETQYF.

CDR3 sequence (DNA): TGTGCCAGCAGCTTAGAAGGTCACCGAATTAATCAGCCCCAGCATTTT. Translated: CASSLEGHRINQPQHF. The chain combines TRBV11-2 with TRBJ1-5; D gene uncertain. The CDR3 contains 16 residues. Trimming stripped 0 bases from V and 4 bases from J, with 13 bases between. CDR1 and CDR2 from the germline V gene are SGHAT and FQNNGV. The variable domain in full, completed from reference TRBV11-2 and TRBJ1-5, reads EAGVAQSPRYKIIEKRQSVAFWCNPISGHATLYWYQQILGQGPKLLIQFQNNGVVDDSQLPKDRFSAERLKGVDSTLKIQPAKLEDSAVYLCASSLEGHRINQPQHFGDGTRLSIL.

This clonotype occurred many times. The V gene is TRBV4-3, the J gene TRBJ2-5, with 7 bases matching TRBD2. The CDR3 consists of 17 residues. V lost 1 base and J lost 0; bases outside the gene matches: 8. Germline-derived CDR1 and CDR2 are LGHNA and YSLEER. This chain's CDR3 is CASSQASAGDYQETQYF. The DNA of the CDR3 is TGCGCCAGCAGCCAAGCTTCGGCGGGAGATTACCAAGAGACCCAGTACTTC.

J is TRBJ2-2 and V is TRBV7-2, with TRBD2 matching over 9 bases. The CDR3 loop spans 15 amino acids. Germline CDR1 SGHTA, CDR2 FQGNSA. The V and J ends lost 6 bases and 3 bases, in that order; junction bases with no gene match: 5. CDR3 sequence: CASRGVAGDTGELFF. CDR3 coding DNA: TGTGCCAGCAGGGGGGTAGCGGGAGACACCGGGGAGCTGTTTTTT.

This clonotype was counted many times. The chain couples TRBV19 to TRBJ1-2, with D possibly matching TRBD1 (6 bases). CDR1 is LNHDA and CDR2 is SQIVND in the germline V gene (reference sequence). V gave up 5 bases and J gave up 4 bases, with 17 bases separating them. This CDR3 region has 15 residues. The CDR3 loop is CASSPGSGGLYGYTF. The CDR3 DNA is TGTGCCAGTAGTCCAGGGAGCGGGGGCCTCTATGGCTACACCTTC.

This clonotype was seen at least ten times. This sequence joins TRBV24-1 and TRBJ1-2, with D perhaps matching TRBD1 (5 bases). The CDR3 totals 13 residues. The ends were cut back, 2 bases at V and 5 bases at J, with 8 bases in the middle. CDR1 and CDR2 (germline): KGHDR, SFDVKD. The CDR3 DNA follows: TGTGCCACCAGTGATTCGCCAGGGTATGGCTACACCTTC. Translation gives CATSDSPGYGYTF.

This clonotype was counted ten times or more. The chain uses TRBV4-1 and TRBJ1-1, with TRBD1 as a possible D gene (6 bases). V lost 0 bases and J lost 8, with 13 bases in between. Germline CDR1 MGHRA, CDR2 YSYEKL. The CDR3 spans 14 residues. CDR3 protein: CASSQDIRGIEAFF. The CDR3 bases are TGCGCCAGCAGCCAAGACATAAGGGGGATAGAAGCTTTCTTT.

This clonotype was counted many times. The gene calls are TRBV27 and TRBJ2-7; 9 nucleotides agree with TRBD1. The ends lost 5 bases at V and 6 bases at J; junction bases unmatched: 14. CDR1 MNHEY and CDR2 SMNVEV come from the germline V gene (reference sequence). CDR3 length: 16 residues. CDR3 loop: CASSLRRDRVFGEQYF. The CDR3 nucleotides are TGTGCCAGCAGTCTGCGCCGGGACAGGGTTTTCGGCGAGCAGTACTTC.

The rearrangement uses TRBV6-1 and TRBJ1-1; no clear D. The CDR3 loop spans 12 amino acids. Germline values: CDR1 MNHNS, CDR2 SASEGT. V was trimmed by 8 bases and J by 5 bases, leaving 12 bases between them. The CDR3: CASSSAETEAFF. The CDR3 DNA is TGTGCCAGCTCGTCGGCCGAGACTGAAGCTTTCTTT.

This clonotype was seen ten or more times. The V and J genes are TRBV28 and TRBJ1-5; possibly TRBD1 for D (6 bases). V dropped 6 bases and J dropped 0 bases, with 24 bases sitting between them. The V gene's germline CDR1 is MDHEN and CDR2 SYDVKM. The CDR3 contains 19 residues. CDR3 sequence reads: CASSHGRQEAFDSNQPQHF. CDR3 DNA: TGTGCCAGCAGCCACGGGAGACAGGAGGCATTTGATAGCAATCAGCCCCAGCATTTT.

This clonotype was seen ten or more times. This chain connects TRBV6-6 to TRBJ2-2; TRBD2 aligns across 10 bases. The V segment lost 10 bases and the J segment 7 bases; nucleotides outside the gene matches: 18. The CDR3 is 17 amino acids. CDR1 and CDR2 (germline): MNHNY, SVGAGI (reference sequence). CDR3 sequence reads: CATQPGVAGGRNGELFF. The CDR3 DNA sequence: TGTGCCACCCAACCGGGGGTAGCGGGGGGCCGGAACGGGGAGCTGTTTTTT.

This clonotype was recorded many times. CDR3 nucleotides: TGTGCCAGCAGTCCCGGGACAGCCGGAAACACCATATATTTT. Its translation: CASSPGTAGNTIYF. The chain carries TRBV6-1 and TRBJ1-3; 7 nucleotides line up with TRBD1. With V trimmed by 5 bases and J by 4 bases, 5 bases remained unmatched. The CDR3 runs 14 residues. The germline gives CDR1 MNHNS, CDR2 SASEGT.

This clonotype was counted ten times or more. This chain uses TRBV27 with TRBJ1-1, with D possibly matching TRBD1 (5 bases). This CDR3 contains 17 residues. The ends were cut back, 5 bases at V and 0 bases at J, with 19 bases in the middle. Germline V lookup: CDR1 MNHEY, CDR2 SMNVEV (reference sequence). The CDR3 loop reads CASSHNWDARMNTEAFF. CDR3 sequence (DNA): TGTGCCAGCAGTCACAATTGGGACGCCAGGATGAACACTGAAGCTTTCTTT.

The chain recombines TRBV5-8 with TRBJ2-7, with TRBD1 matching over 9 bases. Germline V gene lookup returns CDR1 SGHTS and CDR2 YDEGEE. V lost 4 bases, J lost 5 bases, and 10 bases stayed unmatched. There are 15 residues in the CDR3. In DNA form, the CDR3 reads TGTGCCAGCAGCAAAACCGGGACAGGGATGCACGAGCAGTACTTC. Its translation: CASSKTGTGMHEQYF.